This T cell receptor beta chain was sequenced during a study of regulatory T cells in long-lasting Graves disease. Study summary: The study enrolled newly diagnosed Graves' patients on antithyroid drugs under 3 months. Study-wide findings and caveats: Having only a small sample size may have limited accuracy. The TCR repertoire of persistent Graves' patients was less diverse than that of newly diagnosed ones.

This clonotype was observed a few times. Its cognate antigen is unknown. To make TCR beta libraries, researchers used iRepertoire HTBI primers and Arm-PCR of CDR3 regions. TCRdb re-called the multiplex PCR reads with MiXCR, one entry per CDR3 protein. The sample lists 320,000 or so distinct CDR3 sequences; under 20% were seen once. Germline trimming cut 4 bases from V and 4 bases from J; bases unmatched to any gene: 5. The germline V gene encodes CDR1 SQVTM and CDR2 ANQGSEA. CDR3 length: 13 residues. Specified time point: newly diagnosed GD, antithyroid drugs for less than 3 months. The TCR library was made from RNA that had been extracted from PBMCs in TRIzol.

The source material was peripheral blood mononuclear cells (PBMCs), sampled at new diagnosis, from a patient treated with antithyroid drugs. The clonotype was recovered from a female donor with Graves disease. V usage is TRBV29-1 and J usage is TRBJ2-3; TRBD2 matches 7 bases. For the CDR3, the DNA is TGCAGCGTTGTCTCTGGGAGGGCAGATACGCAGTATTTT. Its translation: CSVVSGRADTQYF.